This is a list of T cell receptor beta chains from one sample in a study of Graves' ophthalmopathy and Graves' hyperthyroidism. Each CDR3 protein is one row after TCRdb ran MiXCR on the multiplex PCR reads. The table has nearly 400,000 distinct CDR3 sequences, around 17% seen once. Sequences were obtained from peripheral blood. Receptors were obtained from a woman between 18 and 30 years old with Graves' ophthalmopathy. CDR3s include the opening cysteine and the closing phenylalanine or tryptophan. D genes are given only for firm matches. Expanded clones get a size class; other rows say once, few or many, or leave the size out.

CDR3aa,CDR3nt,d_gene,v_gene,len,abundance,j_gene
CASSYWLDQPQHF,TGTGCCAGCAGTTACTGGTTAGATCAGCCCCAGCATTTT,NA,TRBV6-5,13,many,TRBJ1-5
CASSFKQDSYGYTF,TGCGCCAGCAGTTTCAAGCAGGATTCCTATGGCTACACCTTC,NA,TRBV5-1,14,many,TRBJ1-2
CASSLGLGTGELFF,TGTGCCAGCAGCTTGGGCCTCGGCACCGGGGAGCTGTTTTTT,NA,TRBV7-2,14,many,TRBJ2-2
CASSLDPLTYEQYF,TGTGCCAGCAGCTTAGACCCCCTTACGTACGAGCAGTACTTC,NA,TRBV7-8,14,few,TRBJ2-7
CSARVAPVGEQYF,TGCAGTGCTAGAGTGGCCCCTGTGGGCGAGCAGTACTTC,NA,TRBV20-1,13,many,TRBJ2-7
CAGSLGTGRETQYF,TGTGCCGGCAGTCTTGGGACAGGGAGGGAGACCCAGTACTTC,TRBD1,TRBV6-5,14,many,TRBJ2-5
CASSENSFGYGYTF,TGTGCCAGCAGTGAAAACAGCTTCGGCTATGGCTACACCTTC,NA,TRBV6-1,14,few,TRBJ1-2
CASSTRQAANYGYTF,TGTGCCAGCAGCACGCGACAGGCAGCTAACTATGGCTACACCTTC,NA,TRBV7-2,15,NA,TRBJ1-2
CASSARGDGTEAFF,TGCGCCAGCAGCGCCAGGGGCGATGGCACTGAAGCTTTCTTT,NA,TRBV5-1,14,many,TRBJ1-1
CASRLGASGFYEQYF,TGTGCCAGCAGGTTAGGGGCTAGCGGCTTCTACGAGCAGTACTTC,TRBD2,TRBV12-3/TRBV12-4,15,NA,TRBJ2-7
CASSSLPSSYEQYF,TGTGCCAGCAGTTCCTTGCCGAGCTCCTACGAGCAGTACTTC,NA,TRBV11-2,14,many,TRBJ2-7
CATSRGGVDGRTGELFF,TGTGCCACCAGCAGAGGCGGGGTCGATGGACGAACCGGGGAGCTGTTTTTT,NA,TRBV15,17,many,TRBJ2-2
CASSLNAGSQAFF,TGTGCTAGCAGCTTAAACGCAGGGTCTCAGGCTTTCTTT,NA,TRBV7-7,13,many,TRBJ1-1
CASSVTFFYEQYF,TGTGCCAGCAGTGTGACTTTCTTTTACGAGCAGTACTTC,NA,TRBV6-1,13,many,TRBJ2-7
CASSASPYEQYF,TGTGCCAGCTCAGCCAGTCCCTACGAGCAGTACTTC,NA,TRBV2,12,many,TRBJ2-7
CSVAGQNYGYTF,TGCAGCGTCGCGGGACAGAACTATGGCTACACCTTC,TRBD1,TRBV29-1,12,many,TRBJ1-2
CASSWLGPDQPQHF,TGTGCCAGCAGTTGGTTAGGGCCAGATCAGCCCCAGCATTTT,NA,TRBV12-3/TRBV12-4,14,NA,TRBJ1-5
CASSPRGARISNQPQHF,TGTGCCAGCAGCCCGCGGGGGGCTAGGATTAGCAATCAGCCCCAGCATTTT,NA,TRBV6-2/TRBV6-3,17,many,TRBJ1-5
CAISGGRQLQETQYF,TGTGCCATCAGTGGGGGGAGGCAGCTCCAAGAGACCCAGTACTTC,NA,TRBV2,15,NA,TRBJ2-5
CASSEGGNTIYF,TGTGCCAGCAGTGAAGGAGGAAACACCATATATTTT,NA,TRBV6-1,12,many,TRBJ1-3
CAWSSGLAMGETQYF,TGTGCCTGGAGTAGTGGACTAGCGATGGGAGAGACCCAGTACTTC,TRBD2,TRBV30,15,NA,TRBJ2-5
CASSLAGGANSPLHF,TGTGCCAGCAGCTTAGCCGGGGGCGCAAATTCACCCCTCCACTTT,NA,TRBV7-2,15,many,TRBJ1-6
CASSLGVNRGHETQYF,TGTGCCAGCAGCTTAGGAGTAAACAGGGGGCATGAGACCCAGTACTTC,TRBD1,TRBV7-2,16,NA,TRBJ2-5
CASSLQGGLFF,TGTGCCAGCAGTTTACAGGGAGGGCTGTTTTTT,NA,TRBV28,11,many,TRBJ2-2
CASSSQGANSPLHF,TGTGCCAGCAGTTCACAGGGGGCAAATTCACCCCTCCACTTT,TRBD1,TRBV12-3/TRBV12-4,14,many,TRBJ1-6
CASSLVRTTGEQYF,TGTGCCAGCAGCTTAGTGCGGACAACCGGCGAGCAGTACTTC,NA,TRBV7-2,14,NA,TRBJ2-7
CATIQVAIRTNTEAFF,TGTGCCACCATTCAAGTGGCGATTAGAACTAACACTGAAGCTTTCTTT,NA,TRBV24-1,16,many,TRBJ1-1
CSASPTGNTIYF,TGCAGTGCTAGCCCCACTGGAAACACCATATATTTT,NA,TRBV20-1,12,once,TRBJ1-3
CAWSPLGDYAKETQYF,TGTGCCTGGAGTCCGCTCGGGGACTACGCTAAAGAGACCCAGTACTTC,TRBD2,TRBV30,16,many,TRBJ2-5
CASSDRTSGGKTQYF,TGTGCCAGCAGCGACAGGACTAGCGGGGGGAAGACCCAGTACTTC,TRBD2,TRBV7-2,15,many,TRBJ2-5
CASSRSVGTITGELFF,TGTGCCAGCAGCCGTTCAGTAGGGACCATCACCGGGGAGCTGTTTTTT,NA,TRBV6-4,16,NA,TRBJ2-2
CASSGVGGQPQHF,TGTGCCAGTTCCGGGGTTGGAGGTCAGCCCCAGCATTTT,NA,TRBV6-2/TRBV6-3,13,NA,TRBJ1-5
CSALLGGRGYEQYF,TGCAGTGCTCTCCTCGGCGGGAGAGGGTACGAGCAGTACTTC,TRBD2,TRBV20-1,14,many,TRBJ2-7
CSVLTDHNTYEQYF,TGCAGCGTTTTAACGGATCATAATACCTACGAGCAGTACTTC,NA,TRBV29-1,14,few,TRBJ2-7
CASMTGASGETQYF,TGTGCCAGCATGACGGGGGCTAGCGGTGAGACCCAGTACTTC,NA,TRBV6-2/TRBV6-3,14,NA,TRBJ2-5
CASSIGFRQISYEQYF,TGTGCCAGTAGTATCGGCTTCAGGCAGATCTCCTACGAGCAGTACTTC,NA,TRBV19,16,many,TRBJ2-7
CSARVDNNQPQHF,TGCAGTGCTAGAGTGGACAACAATCAGCCCCAGCATTTT,NA,TRBV20-1,13,many,TRBJ1-5
CASSSGQAYYEQYF,TGTGCCAGCAGTTCGGGACAGGCGTACTACGAGCAGTACTTC,TRBD1,TRBV27,14,many,TRBJ2-7